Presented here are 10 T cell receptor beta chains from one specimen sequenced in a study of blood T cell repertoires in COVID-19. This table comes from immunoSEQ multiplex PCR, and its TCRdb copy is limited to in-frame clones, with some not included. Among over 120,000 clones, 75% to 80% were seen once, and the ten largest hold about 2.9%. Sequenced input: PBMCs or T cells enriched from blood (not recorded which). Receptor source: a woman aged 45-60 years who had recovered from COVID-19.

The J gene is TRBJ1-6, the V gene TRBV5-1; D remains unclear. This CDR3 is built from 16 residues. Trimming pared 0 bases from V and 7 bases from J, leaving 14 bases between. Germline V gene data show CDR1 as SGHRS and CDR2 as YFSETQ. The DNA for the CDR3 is TGCGCCAGCAGCTTGGACGGGAGAGTAGCCAATTCACCCCTCCACTTT. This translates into CASSLDGRVANSPLHF.

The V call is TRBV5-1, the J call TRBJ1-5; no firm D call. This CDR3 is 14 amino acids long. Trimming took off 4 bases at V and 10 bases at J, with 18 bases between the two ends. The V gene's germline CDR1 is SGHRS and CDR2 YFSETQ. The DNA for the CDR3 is TGCGCCAGCAGCCCCGGCGGGCTCGGGCTCCCCCAGCATTTT. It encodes CASSPGGLGLPQHF.

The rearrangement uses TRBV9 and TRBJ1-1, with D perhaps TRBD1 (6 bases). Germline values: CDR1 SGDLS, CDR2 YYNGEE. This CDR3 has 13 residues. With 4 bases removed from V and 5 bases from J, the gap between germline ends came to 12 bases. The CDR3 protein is CASSKQGETEAFF. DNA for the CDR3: TGTGCCAGCAGCAAACAGGGAGAGACTGAAGCTTTCTTT.

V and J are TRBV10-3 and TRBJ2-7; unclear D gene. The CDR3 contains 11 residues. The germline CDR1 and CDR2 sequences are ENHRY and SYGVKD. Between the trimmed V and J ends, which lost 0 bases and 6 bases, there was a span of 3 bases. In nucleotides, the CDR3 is TGTGCCATCAGTGAGTCTCGCGAGCAGTACTTC. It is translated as CAISESREQYF.

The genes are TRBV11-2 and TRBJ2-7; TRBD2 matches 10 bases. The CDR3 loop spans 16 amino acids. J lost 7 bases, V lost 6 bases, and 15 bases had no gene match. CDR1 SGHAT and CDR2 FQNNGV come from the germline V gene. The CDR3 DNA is TGTGCCAGCAGTCCGGCGGGGCTAGCGGGAGTGAATGAGCAGTACTTC. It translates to CASSPAGLAGVNEQYF.

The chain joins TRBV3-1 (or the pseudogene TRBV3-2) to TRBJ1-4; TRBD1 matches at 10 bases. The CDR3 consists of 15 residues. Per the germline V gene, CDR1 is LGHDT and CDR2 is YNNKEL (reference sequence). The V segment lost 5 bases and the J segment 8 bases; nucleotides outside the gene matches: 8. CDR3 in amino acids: CASSGERQGAEKLFF. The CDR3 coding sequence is TGTGCCAGCAGCGGAGAAAGACAGGGGGCCGAAAAACTGTTTTTT.

CDR3 loop: CASSEGTATYEQYF. The CDR3 coding sequence is TGTGCCAGCAGTGAAGGGACAGCGACTTACGAGCAGTACTTC. The chain combines TRBV2 with TRBJ2-7, with TRBD1 as a possible D gene (6 bases). The CDR3 totals 14 residues. Germline CDR1 is SNHLY and CDR2 is FYNNEI. The V and J ends lost 1 base and 4 bases respectively, with 11 bases between them. Variable domain in full (rest from reference TRBV2 and TRBJ2-7): EPEVTQTPSHQVTQMGQEVILRCVPISNHLYFYWYRQILGQKVEFLVSFYNNEISEKSEIFDDQFSVERPDGSNFTLKIRSTKLEDSAMYFCASSEGTATYEQYFGPGTRLTVT.

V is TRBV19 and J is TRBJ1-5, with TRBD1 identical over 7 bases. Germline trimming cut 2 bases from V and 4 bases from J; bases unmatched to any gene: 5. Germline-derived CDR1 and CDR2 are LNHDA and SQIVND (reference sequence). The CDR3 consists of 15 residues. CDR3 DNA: TGTGCCAGTAGTATAATTGCAGGGGGTAATCAGCCCCAGCATTTT. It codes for CASSIIAGGNQPQHF.

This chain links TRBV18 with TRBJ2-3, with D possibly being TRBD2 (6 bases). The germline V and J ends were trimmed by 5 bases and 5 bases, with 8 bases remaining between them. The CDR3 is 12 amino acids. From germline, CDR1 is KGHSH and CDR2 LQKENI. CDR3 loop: CASSNGGDTQYF. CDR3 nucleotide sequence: TGTGCCAGCTCAAACGGGGGAGATACGCAGTATTTT.

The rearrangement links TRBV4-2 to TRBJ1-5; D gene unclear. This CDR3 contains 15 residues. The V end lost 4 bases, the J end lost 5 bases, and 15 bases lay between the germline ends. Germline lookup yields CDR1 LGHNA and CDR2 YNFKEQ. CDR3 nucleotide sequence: TGTGCCAGCAGCCGGGAGTGGGATGAGGATCAGCCCCAGCATTTT. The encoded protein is CASSREWDEDQPQHF.